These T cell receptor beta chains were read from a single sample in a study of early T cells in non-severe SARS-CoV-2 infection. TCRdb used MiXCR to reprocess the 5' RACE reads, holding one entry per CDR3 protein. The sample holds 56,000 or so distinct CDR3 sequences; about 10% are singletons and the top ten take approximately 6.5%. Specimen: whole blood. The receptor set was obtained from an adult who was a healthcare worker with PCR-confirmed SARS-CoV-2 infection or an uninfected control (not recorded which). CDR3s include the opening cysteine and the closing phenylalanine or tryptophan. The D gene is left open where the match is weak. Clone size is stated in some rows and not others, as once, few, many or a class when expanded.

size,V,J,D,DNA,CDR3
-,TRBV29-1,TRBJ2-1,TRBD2,TGCAGCGTTCCCCTAGCGGGAGGAAATGGGAATGAGCAGTTCTTC,CSVPLAGGNGNEQFF
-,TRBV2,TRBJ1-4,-,TGTGCCAGCAGTGGAAGGACTCCGAATGAAAAACTGTTTTTT,CASSGRTPNEKLFF
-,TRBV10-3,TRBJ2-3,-,TGTGCCATCAGTGAGCCCGGGGCTAGCGAAGGGTACACAGATACGCAGTATTTT,CAISEPGASEGYTDTQYF
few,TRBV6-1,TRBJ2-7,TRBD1,TGTGCCAGCAGTGAAAGGGGACAGTCCTACGAGCAGTACTTC,CASSERGQSYEQYF
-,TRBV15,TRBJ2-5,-,TGTGCCACCAGCAGAGATCGCCAAGAGACCCAGTACTTC,CATSRDRQETQYF
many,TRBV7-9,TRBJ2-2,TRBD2,TGTGCCAGCAGCTTTTGGCTAGCGGGAGACACCGGGGAGCTGTTTTTT,CASSFWLAGDTGELFF
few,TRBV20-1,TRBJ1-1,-,TGCAGTGCTAGAAAGGGGCCCACTGAAGCTTTCTTT,CSARKGPTEAFF
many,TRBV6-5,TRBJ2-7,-,TGTGCCAGCAGTTATGGGCGGGAGCAGTACTTC,CASSYGREQYF
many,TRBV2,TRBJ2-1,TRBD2,TGTGCCAGTGGCAATGGCGGGAGAGGCTACAATGAGCAGTTCTTC,CASGNGGRGYNEQFF
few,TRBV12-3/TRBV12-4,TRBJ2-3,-,TGTGCCAGCAGTTTGCGGGGGCAGGATACGCAGTATTTT,CASSLRGQDTQYF
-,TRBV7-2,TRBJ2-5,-,TGTGCCTGCAGCTCGGGGGCCTACCAAGAGACCCAGTACTTC,CACSSGAYQETQYF
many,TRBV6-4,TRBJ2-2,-,TGTGCCAGCAGTGACATAGGGGACACCGGGGAGCTGTTTTTT,CASSDIGDTGELFF
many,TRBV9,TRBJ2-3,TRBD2,TGTGCCAGCAGCGGCGGACTAGGGCCCGTGGGAGATACGCAGTATTTT,CASSGGLGPVGDTQYF
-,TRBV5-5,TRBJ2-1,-,TGTGCCAGCAGCATTGGCGTGGGGTACGATGGGGCTGAGCAGTTCTTC,CASSIGVGYDGAEQFF
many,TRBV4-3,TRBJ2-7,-,TGCGCCAGCAGCCAAGATACCCACTCCTACGAGCAGTACTTC,CASSQDTHSYEQYF
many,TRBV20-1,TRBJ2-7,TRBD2,TGCAGTGCTAGGGAATCGGGACTAGCGGGAGTAGGGAGCTCCTACGAGCAGTACTTC,CSARESGLAGVGSSYEQYF
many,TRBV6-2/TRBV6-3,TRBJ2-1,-,TGTGCCAGCAGTCGTAGGGAGAATGAGCAGTTCTTC,CASSRRENEQFF
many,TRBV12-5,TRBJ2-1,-,TGTGCTAGTGGTCCGAGTCCCGATGAGCAGTTCTTC,CASGPSPDEQFF
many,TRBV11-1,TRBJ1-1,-,TGTGCCAGCAGCTTGACACTGAACACTGAAGCTTTCTTT,CASSLTLNTEAFF
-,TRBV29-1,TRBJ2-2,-,TGCAGCGTTCTGGCGGGAAGGGGGTCCACCGGGGAGCTGTTTTTT,CSVLAGRGSTGELFF
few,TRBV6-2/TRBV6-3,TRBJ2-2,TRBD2,TGTGCCAGCAATCTACAGCGGGGCGGGACCGGGGAGCTGTTTTTT,CASNLQRGGTGELFF
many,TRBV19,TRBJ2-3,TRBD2,TGTGCCAGTAGGACCATTGGACTAGCGGCGGGTGATACGCAGTATTTT,CASRTIGLAAGDTQYF
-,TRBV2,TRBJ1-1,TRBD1,TGTGCCAGCAGCCGACAGGGAAACACTGAAGCTTTCTTT,CASSRQGNTEAFF
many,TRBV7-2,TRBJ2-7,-,TGTGCCAGCAGCCTAGCCGGGACATTACGGAAGGAGCAGTACTTC,CASSLAGTLRKEQYF
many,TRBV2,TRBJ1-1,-,TGTGCCAGCAGCTCAGGGTGGAGGGCTGAAGCTTTCTTT,CASSSGWRAEAFF
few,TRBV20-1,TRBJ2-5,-,TGCAGTGCTAGAGGGGCAGGGAAAGAGACCCAGTACTTC,CSARGAGKETQYF
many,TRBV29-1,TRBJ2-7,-,TGCAGCGTTGGAATCGGTTCGGGGAGGGAGCAGTACTTC,CSVGIGSGREQYF
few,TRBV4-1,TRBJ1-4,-,TGCGCCAGCAGCGAAACGGGTATAGGGGAAAAACTGTTTTTT,CASSETGIGEKLFF
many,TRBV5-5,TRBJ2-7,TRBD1,TGTGCCAGCAGCTTGTTTGAGGGGGCAAGCGAGCAGTACTTC,CASSLFEGASEQYF
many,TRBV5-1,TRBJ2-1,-,TGCGCCAGCACCATGGCGGGACTTACCTACAATGAGCAGTTCTTC,CASTMAGLTYNEQFF
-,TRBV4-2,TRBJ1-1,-,TGTGCCAGCAGCATTCAGTCAACGAACACTGAAGCTTTCTTT,CASSIQSTNTEAFF
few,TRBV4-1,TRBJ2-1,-,TGCGCCAGCAGCCCCCGGACTGGTTACAATGAGCAGTTCTTC,CASSPRTGYNEQFF
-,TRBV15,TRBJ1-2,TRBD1,TGTGCCACCAGCAGAGATCGACAGGGCGTAAACTATGGCTACACCTTC,CATSRDRQGVNYGYTF
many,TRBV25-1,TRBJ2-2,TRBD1,TGTGCCAGCACCGACAGGGTGCACACCGGGGAGCTGTTTTTT,CASTDRVHTGELFF
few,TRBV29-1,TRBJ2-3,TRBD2,TGCAGCGTGAACCGGGAGGAGAGCACAGATACGCAGTATTTT,CSVNREESTDTQYF
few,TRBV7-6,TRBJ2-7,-,TGTGCCAGCAGCCGTACCGGACAATTATCCTACGAGCAGTACTTC,CASSRTGQLSYEQYF
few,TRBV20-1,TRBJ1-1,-,TGCAGTGCCCCTCAGGGCTCCCCGTCGGTTTTCTTT,CSAPQGSPSVFF
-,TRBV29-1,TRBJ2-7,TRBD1,TGCAGCGTGGGACAGGTAGCGGAATCCGTGCAGTACTTC,CSVGQVAESVQYF
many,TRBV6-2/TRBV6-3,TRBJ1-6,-,TGTGCCAGCAGTTACTCGATTGGGAGCTCCTATAATTCACCCCTCCACTTT,CASSYSIGSSYNSPLHF
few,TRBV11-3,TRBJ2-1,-,TGTGCCAGCAGCTTAAGAACTTCCTACAATGAGCAGTTCTTC,CASSLRTSYNEQFF
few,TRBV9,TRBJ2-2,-,TGTGCCAGCAGCGTCGACAGGGGGGAGCTGTTTTTT,CASSVDRGELFF
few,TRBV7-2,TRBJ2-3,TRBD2,TGTGCCAGCAGCTTAGGAGGGCTAGCGGGAGGGCGGATCACAGATACGCAGTATTTT,CASSLGGLAGGRITDTQYF
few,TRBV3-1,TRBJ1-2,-,TGTGCCAGCAGCCAAGGCGCCAGGGCCTATGGCTACACCTTC,CASSQGARAYGYTF
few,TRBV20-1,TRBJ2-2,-,TGCAGTGCTAGAAGAGGGCGCCGGGCCACCGGGGAGCTGTTTTTT,CSARRGRRATGELFF
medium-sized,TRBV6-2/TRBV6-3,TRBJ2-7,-,TGTGCCAGCAGCCGGACCCCCTACGAGCAGTACTTC,CASSRTPYEQYF
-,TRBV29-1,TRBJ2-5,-,TGCAGCCATTACGGGGGCGGAGAGACCCAGTACTTC,CSHYGGGETQYF
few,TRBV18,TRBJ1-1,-,TGTGCCAGCTCACCCGGCGGCGTAACGACGACTTTCTTT,CASSPGGVTTTFF
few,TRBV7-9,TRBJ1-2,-,TGTGCCAGCAGCCTGGAGGAAGGCCACTATGGCTACACCTTC,CASSLEEGHYGYTF
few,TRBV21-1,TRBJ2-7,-,TGTGCCAGGACTAGGACTGCCTACGAGCAGTACTTC,CARTRTAYEQYF
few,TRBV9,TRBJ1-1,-,TGTGCCAGCAGCACCCAACCAGGGACTGAAGTTTTCTTT,CASSTQPGTEVFF
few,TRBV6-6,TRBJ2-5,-,TGTGCCACCAACACAGGGAGGGAGACCCAGTACTTC,CATNTGRETQYF
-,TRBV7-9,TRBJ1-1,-,TGTGCCAGAAGCTTTCTGGGCACTGAAGCTTTCTTT,CARSFLGTEAFF
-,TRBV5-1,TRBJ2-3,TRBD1,TGCGCCAGCAGCGTAATGGGACAGGACATCAAGTATTTT,CASSVMGQDIKYF